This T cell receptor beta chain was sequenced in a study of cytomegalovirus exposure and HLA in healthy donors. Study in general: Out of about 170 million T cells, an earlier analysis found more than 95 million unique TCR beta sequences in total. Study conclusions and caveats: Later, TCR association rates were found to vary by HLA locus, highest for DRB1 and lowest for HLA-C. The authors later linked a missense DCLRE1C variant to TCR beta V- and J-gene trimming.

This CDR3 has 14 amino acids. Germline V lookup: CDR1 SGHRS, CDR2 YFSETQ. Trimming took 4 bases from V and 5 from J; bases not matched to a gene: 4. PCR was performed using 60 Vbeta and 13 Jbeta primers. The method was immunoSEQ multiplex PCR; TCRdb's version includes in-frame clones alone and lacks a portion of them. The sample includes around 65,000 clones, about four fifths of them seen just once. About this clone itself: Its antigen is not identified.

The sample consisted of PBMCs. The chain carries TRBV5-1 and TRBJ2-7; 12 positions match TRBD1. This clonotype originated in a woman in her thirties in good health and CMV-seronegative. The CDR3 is CASSPGTGGDEQYF. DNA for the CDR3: TGCGCCAGCAGCCCCGGGACAGGGGGCGACGAGCAGTACTTC.